The 3 T cell receptor beta chains presented below share a single source sample, sequenced in a study of T cells after yellow fever vaccination. From the 5' RACE reads, TCRdb called clonotypes with MiXCR, one entry per CDR3 protein. The table includes some 500,000 distinct CDR3 sequences, 13% detected once. The material sequenced was PBMCs, taken on the day of the yellow fever booster vaccination. Receptors originate from a man aged 30 to 45 who received the YFV17D yellow fever vaccine.

The rearrangement uses TRBV12-3 or TRBV12-4 and TRBJ2-3; D is unclear. The CDR3 covers 12 residues. Trimming pared 5 bases from V and 2 bases from J, leaving 5 bases between. This CDR3 reads CASSDDTDTQYF. The DNA of the CDR3 is TGTGCCAGCAGTGATGACACAGATACGCAGTATTTT.

This chain connects TRBV10-3 to TRBJ2-7; TRBD2 agrees at 8 bases. The V gene's germline CDR1 is ENHRY and CDR2 SYGVKD. CDR3 size: 17 residues. The J segment lost 4 bases and the V segment lost 4 bases, leaving 15 bases of the junction unmatched. CDR3 sequence reads: CAISGPREGLRAYEQYF. The CDR3 region has the DNA TGTGCCATCAGTGGACCCCGGGAGGGCCTTAGGGCGTACGAGCAGTACTTC.

The chain uses TRBV7-2 and TRBJ2-2; weak D call: TRBD1 (6 bases). The germline V and J ends were trimmed by 4 bases and 7 bases, with 13 bases remaining between them. Germline V gene data show CDR1 as SGHTA and CDR2 as FQGNSA. CDR3 length: 14 residues. CDR3: CASSWSRGIGELFF. As DNA, the CDR3 is TGTGCCAGCAGCTGGTCCAGGGGTATCGGGGAGCTGTTTTTT.